What follows are 13 T cell receptor beta chains derived from one specimen sequenced in a study of identical twins. TCRdb re-analysed the 5' RACE reads in MiXCR, keeping a single row per CDR3 protein. This sample yields over 200,000 distinct CDR3 sequences, of which approximately 9% are seen a single time; 4% to 6% belongs to the top ten. The sequenced material came from memory (CD45RO+) T cells sorted from blood. Source of these receptors: a woman younger than 35 in good health.

The V call is TRBV30, the J call TRBJ2-1; D not certain. The CDR3 is made up of 13 amino acids. Germline CDR1 is GTSNPN and CDR2 is SVGIG (reference sequence). Deletions cut 2 bases from V and 6 bases from J, with 11 bases between. The CDR3 region is CAWSNILGNEQFF. The CDR3 DNA sequence: TGTGCCTGGAGTAACATACTGGGCAATGAGCAGTTCTTC.

The V call is TRBV4-3, the J call TRBJ2-7, with TRBD2 identical over 13 bases. Per the germline V gene, CDR1 is LGHNA and CDR2 is YSLEER. Losses at the gene ends were 4 bases for V and 3 bases for J; bases not matched to a gene: 3. The CDR3 is made up of 15 amino acids. The CDR3 DNA sequence: TGCGCCAGCAGCCTACGGACTAGCGGGGGCTACGAGCAGTACTTC. Translated, it gives CASSLRTSGGYEQYF.

This clonotype was picked up a small number of times. V gene TRBV5-5 combines with J gene TRBJ2-7; no clear D. The V gene's germline CDR1 is SGHKS and CDR2 YYEKEE (reference sequence). This CDR3 is 14 amino acids long. V was shortened by 0 bases and J by 2 bases, with 9 bases between the two germline ends. In nucleotides, the CDR3 is TGTGCCAGCAGCTTGGAAGGTCAGGCCTACGAGCAGTACTTC. This sequence encodes CASSLEGQAYEQYF. The complete variable domain, with remaining parts taken from reference TRBV5-5 and TRBJ2-7, reads DAGVTQSPTHLIKTRGQQVTLRCSPISGHKSVSWYQQVLGQGPQFIFQYYEKEERGRGNFPDRFSARQFPNYSSELNVNALLLGDSALYLCASSLEGQAYEQYFGPGTRLTVT.

The chain employs TRBV20-1 and TRBJ2-3; 13 bases agree with TRBD2. Germline CDR1 DFQATT, CDR2 SNEGSKA (reference sequence). The CDR3 covers 15 residues. V lost 7 bases, J lost 4 bases, and 8 bases stayed unmatched. CDR3 in amino acids: CSGNRGLAGPDTQYF. The CDR3 DNA reads as TGCAGTGGAAACCGGGGACTAGCGGGACCAGATACGCAGTATTTT.

The rearrangement links TRBV28 to TRBJ1-1, with unresolved D. V lost 3 bases, J lost 6 bases, and 14 bases lay in between. The CDR3 is made up of 14 amino acids. The germline V gene encodes CDR1 MDHEN and CDR2 SYDVKM. The CDR3 DNA reads as TGTGCCAGCAGTTTTGAGGGAGGCGTAGCTGAAGCTTTCTTT. Translated, it gives CASSFEGGVAEAFF.

The chain recombines TRBV25-1 with TRBJ2-3; a weak D match, TRBD1 (5 bases). The V and J ends lost 4 bases and 5 bases respectively, with 19 bases between them. The CDR3 consists of 16 residues. Germline CDR1 and CDR2: MGHDK and SYGVNS. CDR3 protein: CASSVLGAVEGDTQYF. DNA for the CDR3: TGTGCCAGCAGTGTTTTAGGGGCGGTAGAAGGAGATACGCAGTATTTT.

This clonotype was seen more than once but under ten times. The V gene is TRBV30, the J gene TRBJ2-5; D unclear. Per the germline V gene, CDR1 is GTSNPN and CDR2 is SVGIG (reference sequence). V was clipped by 0 bases and J by 2 bases, with 7 bases between them. The CDR3 spans 13 residues. CDR3 nucleotide sequence: TGTGCCTGGAGTGTACTTTCGCAAGAGACCCAGTACTTC. It specifies CAWSVLSQETQYF.

This clonotype has ten or more counts. V usage is TRBV5-1 and J usage is TRBJ2-4; TRBD1 matches 8 bases. Germline loops: CDR1 SGHRS, CDR2 YFSETQ. The CDR3 totals 17 residues. V was clipped by 0 bases and J by 4 bases; unmatched bases: 9. The CDR3 bases are TGCGCCAGCAGCTTGGAGGGTCGGGACAGGCCTAAAAACATTCAGTACTTC. Protein: CASSLEGRDRPKNIQYF. Full variable domain (missing parts from reference TRBV5-1 and TRBJ2-4): KAGVTQTPRYLIKTRGQQVTLSCSPISGHRSVSWYQQTPGQGLQFLFEYFSETQRNKGNFPGRFSGRQFSNSRSEMNVSTLELGDSALYLCASSLEGRDRPKNIQYFGAGTRLSVL.

The V call is TRBV5-6, the J call TRBJ2-7; 11 bases are shared with TRBD2. Germline V gene sequence: CDR1 SGHDT, CDR2 YYEEEE. V lost 4 bases to trimming and J lost 9 bases; unmatched junction nucleotides: 12. The CDR3 loop spans 15 amino acids. The CDR3 protein is CASSHGLAGSRGQYF. The CDR3 coding sequence is TGTGCCAGCAGCCACGGACTAGCGGGTTCCCGAGGGCAGTACTTC.

This clonotype was counted once. The chain is built from TRBV12-3 or TRBV12-4 and TRBJ1-1, with D perhaps matching TRBD1 (5 bases). Trimming left V 3 bases short and J 10 bases short, with 12 bases between. CDR3 length: 12 residues. CDR3 sequence reads: CASSFEAGRAFF. The CDR3 DNA is TGTGCCAGCAGTTTTGAGGCAGGGAGAGCTTTCTTT.

This clonotype was detected many times. The chain has TRBV12-3 or TRBV12-4 and TRBJ2-5, with 10 bases that match TRBD2. The length of the CDR3 is 16 residues. J lost 6 bases, V lost 1 base, and 8 bases had no gene match. The CDR3 loop reads CASSLGVAGGRKTQYF. CDR3 sequence (DNA): TGTGCCAGCAGTTTAGGGGTAGCGGGGGGCAGGAAGACCCAGTACTTC.

The chain carries TRBV10-3 and TRBJ2-2; D is possibly TRBD2 (6 bases). CDR3 length equals 15 residues. Germline CDR1 ENHRY, CDR2 SYGVKD. Trimming took off 6 bases at V and 1 base at J, with 12 bases between the two ends. The CDR3 is CAIRAGTQNTGELFF. The CDR3 region has the DNA TGTGCCATCAGAGCCGGGACTCAGAACACCGGGGAGCTGTTTTTT.

This clonotype has just a few counts. This CDR3 is CSAPPGDRGLETQYF. The CDR3 DNA follows: TGCAGCGCCCCCCCCGGTGACAGGGGATTGGAGACCCAGTACTTC. V usage is TRBV20-1 and J usage is TRBJ2-5; 8 nucleotides align to TRBD1. The CDR3 has 15 amino acids. Germline assignment: CDR1 DFQATT and CDR2 SNEGSKA (reference sequence).